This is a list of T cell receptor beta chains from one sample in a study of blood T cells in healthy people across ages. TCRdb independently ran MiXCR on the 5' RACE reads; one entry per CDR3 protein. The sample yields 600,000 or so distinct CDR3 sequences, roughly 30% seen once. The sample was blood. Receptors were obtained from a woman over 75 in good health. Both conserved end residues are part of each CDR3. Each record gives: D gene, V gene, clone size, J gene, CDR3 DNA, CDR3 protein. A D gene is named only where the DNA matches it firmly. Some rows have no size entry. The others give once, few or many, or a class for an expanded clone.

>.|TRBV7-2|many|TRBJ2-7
TGTGCCAGCAGCTTAAAGGCTGACTTAAGCTCCTACGAGCAGTACTTC
CASSLKADLSSYEQYF
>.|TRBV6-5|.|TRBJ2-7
TGTGCCAGCAGTTATGCCGGCGGGACGGTCTACGAGCAGTACTTC
CASSYAGGTVYEQYF
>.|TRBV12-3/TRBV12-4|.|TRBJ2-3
TGTGCCAGCAGTTTCGCGGGCAGCACAGATACGCAGTATTTT
CASSFAGSTDTQYF
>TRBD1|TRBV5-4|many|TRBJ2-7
TGTGCCAGCAGCTTGGCCACTGGACAGGGAAGGGAGCAGTACTTC
CASSLATGQGREQYF
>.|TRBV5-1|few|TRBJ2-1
TGCGCCAGCAGCTTAACAGGTAGTTCCTACGAGCAGTTCTTC
CASSLTGSSYEQFF
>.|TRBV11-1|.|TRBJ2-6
TGTGCCAGCAGCTTGGGCGGGACTGGGGCCAACGTCCAGACTTTC
CASSLGGTGANVQTF
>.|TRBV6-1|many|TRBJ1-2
TGTGCCAGCAGTGAAGGTTTGGAACGGAACTATGGCTACACCTTC
CASSEGLERNYGYTF
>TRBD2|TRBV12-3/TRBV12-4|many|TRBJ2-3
TGTGCCAGCACCAATTGGGGGGGTGCGGCCGCGAGGGCAGATACGCAGTATTTT
CASTNWGGAAARADTQYF
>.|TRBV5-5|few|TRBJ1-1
TGTGCCAGCAGCTTGGCCGGGTGGGACACTGAAGCTTTCTTT
CASSLAGWDTEAFF
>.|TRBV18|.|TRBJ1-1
TGTGCCAGCTCATTAGACATCGGCGGGACTGAAGCTTTCTTT
CASSLDIGGTEAFF
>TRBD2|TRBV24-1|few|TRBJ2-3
TGTGCCACCAGGGGGGGCGGGGGGGTCGGTACGCAGTATTTT
CATRGGGGVGTQYF
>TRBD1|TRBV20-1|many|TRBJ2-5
TGCAGTGCTAGATTTCGACAGGGGCTAAGAGAGACCCAGTACTTC
CSARFRQGLRETQYF
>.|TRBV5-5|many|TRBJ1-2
TGTGCCAGCAGCTTGGACGGGGGGGGAAACAACTATGGCTACACCTTC
CASSLDGGGNNYGYTF
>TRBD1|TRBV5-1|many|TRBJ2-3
TGCGCCAGCAGCCGTACAGGGGGAGGAGGGGATACGCAGTATTTT
CASSRTGGGGDTQYF
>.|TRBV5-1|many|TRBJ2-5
TGCGCCAGCGCCCTAATGGGGCAAGAGACCCAGTACTTC
CASALMGQETQYF
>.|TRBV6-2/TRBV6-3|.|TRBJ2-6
TGTGCCAGCAAACAACAGGGATCTGGGGCCAACGTCCTGACTTTC
CASKQQGSGANVLTF